This TCR beta chain was identified during a study of technical replicates of blood from several donors. V was cut by 7 bases and J by 0 bases, with 13 bases left in between. CDR3 size: 14 residues. CDR1 is MDHEN and CDR2 is SYDVKM in the germline V gene. The repertoire was sequenced with immunoSEQ multiplex PCR; TCRdb's copy has only in-frame clones and lacks some. The table shows 64,000 or so clones, with roughly 96% occurring only once. This receptor was obtained from a human donor in good health. The sample comprised T cells isolated from PBMCs. The rearrangement links TRBV28 to TRBJ2-7; D is uncertain. The CDR3 loop is CASTPAANSYEQYF. CDR3 in DNA: TGTGCCAGCACTCCGGCGGCCAACTCCTACGAGCAGTACTTC.